Presented here are 22 T cell receptor beta chains from one specimen sequenced in a study of CD8+CD57+ T cells in acquired aplastic anemia. Genomic DNA acted as the template from which TCR beta VDJ combination and CDR3 sequence profiling were carried out. Via MiXCR, TCRdb re-called the reads, giving one row per CDR3 protein. The sample contains 250,000 to 350,000 distinct CDR3 sequences, approximately 56% of which appear only once. Material: sorted CD4+, CD8+, or CD8+CD57+ T cells (not recorded which) from PBMCs. All receptors come from a human donor with severe aplastic anemia or a healthy control (not recorded which).

This clonotype was observed a handful of times. The chain links TRBV7-2 to TRBJ2-7; 7 bases match TRBD2. The V segment lost 1 base and the J segment 3 bases; nucleotides outside the gene matches: 3. This CDR3 is built from 14 residues. Germline assignment: CDR1 SGHTA and CDR2 FQGNSA. The CDR3 here is CASSLVREHYEQYF. The CDR3 nucleotides are TGTGCCAGCAGCTTAGTGCGGGAGCACTACGAGCAGTACTTC.

Details on this clonotype: The junction departs from the called germline gene at one end, perhaps through a read error. The rearrangement links TRBV12-3 or TRBV12-4 to TRBJ1-6; D remains ambiguous. This CDR3 is 12 amino acids long. This chain's CDR3 is CAGSAGSFPLHF. CDR3 in DNA: TGTGCCGGCAGTGCGGGTAGTTTTCCCCTCCACTTT.

This clonotype was seen a few times. The chain recombines TRBV20-1 with TRBJ1-6, with D possibly being TRBD1 (6 bases). Germline CDR1 DFQATT, CDR2 SNEGSKA (reference sequence). The CDR3 sequence is 15 residues long. Trimming removed 1 base at V and 5 bases at J, with 12 bases between. CDR3 sequence: CSARAQNRDNSPLHF. The CDR3 DNA is TGCAGTGCTAGAGCCCAGAACAGGGATAATTCACCCCTCCACTTT.

This clonotype was picked up many times. The V call is TRBV9, the J call TRBJ2-3; 10 bases are a match to TRBD1. J lost 7 bases, V lost 4 bases, and 9 bases had no gene match. Per germline, CDR1 SGDLS and CDR2 YYNGEE. The CDR3 covers 15 residues. The CDR3 bases are TGTGCCAGCAGCTCCGAGACAGGGGGCAGAAATACGCAGTATTTT. Translated: CASSSETGGRNTQYF.

The chain combines TRBV10-3 with TRBJ2-3, with D hard to call. Germline-derived CDR1 and CDR2 are ENHRY and SYGVKD. The CDR3 covers 16 residues. Trimming took off 4 bases at V and 2 bases at J, with 16 bases between the two ends. This chain's CDR3 is CAISGLIGDDTDTQYF. CDR3 nucleotides: TGTGCCATCAGTGGACTTATCGGCGATGACACAGATACGCAGTATTTT.

The rearrangement uses TRBV12-3 or TRBV12-4 and TRBJ1-6; 8 bases align to TRBD1. The CDR3 has 15 residues. With 4 bases clipped from V and 7 bases from J, the junction kept 6 bases outside the gene matches. The CDR3 region has the DNA TGTGCCAGCAGTTATCGGACAGGGTGGAATTCACCCCTCCACTTT. It translates to CASSYRTGWNSPLHF.

This chain connects TRBV24-1 to TRBJ2-5; D gene unclear. Trimming pared 3 bases from V and 3 bases from J, leaving 7 bases between. The germline V gene has CDR1 KGHDR and CDR2 SFDVKD. This CDR3 region has 13 residues. The CDR3 nucleotides read TGTGCCACCAGTGATCTCCCAGAAGAGACCCAGTACTTC. Its translation is CATSDLPEETQYF.

The J gene is TRBJ2-5, the V gene TRBV24-1, with TRBD1 as a possible D gene (6 bases). Germline V gene data show CDR1 as KGHDR and CDR2 as SFDVKD. There are 15 residues in the CDR3. The V end was cut by 3 bases, the J end by 5 bases, with 15 bases between. CDR3 sequence: CATSDNDRYGETQYF. DNA of the CDR3: TGTGCCACCAGTGATAACGACAGGTATGGGGAGACCCAGTACTTC.

This clonotype was found many times. The chain links TRBV19 to TRBJ2-3; 9 nucleotides align to TRBD1. The CDR3 is made up of 13 amino acids. Germline CDR1 reads LNHDA; CDR2 reads SQIVND (reference sequence). Here the CDR3 DNA reads TGTGCTGCTAAACAGGGGGCAGGGGATACGCAGTATTTT. It translates to CAAKQGAGDTQYF.

The chain couples TRBV7-3 to TRBJ2-3; D perhaps matches TRBD2 (6 bases). This CDR3 contains 15 residues. Germline lookup yields CDR1 SGHTA and CDR2 FQGTGA. V was shortened by 2 bases and J by 2 bases, with 11 bases between the two germline ends. The CDR3 DNA is TGTGCCAGCAGCTTACTTAGCGGTATCACAGATACGCAGTATTTT. It codes for CASSLLSGITDTQYF.

Comments on this clonotype: The final CDR3 position lacks the conserved phenylalanine or tryptophan, pointing to a likely read error. The chain combines TRBV29-1 with TRBJ1-1; D gene ambiguous. Germline assignment: CDR1 SQVTM and CDR2 ANQGSEA. The CDR3 contains 13 residues. The V end lost 4 bases, the J end lost 0 bases, and 9 bases lay between the germline ends. The CDR3 DNA sequence: TGCAGCGTTGTGTCAGCTATGAACACTGAAGCTTTCCTT. Protein product: CSVVSAMNTEAFL.

V is TRBV29-1 and J is TRBJ2-7; either TRBD1 or TRBD2 may fit D (7 bases each). Germline CDR1 and CDR2: SQVTM and ANQGSEA. Trimming pared 4 bases from V and 2 bases from J, leaving 18 bases between. The CDR3 loop spans 15 amino acids. CDR3 sequence: CSVAGGRDSPYEQYF. CDR3 DNA: TGCAGCGTTGCGGGGGGCCGGGACAGCCCCTACGAGCAGTACTTC.

The V gene is TRBV25-1, the J gene TRBJ2-3, with 15 positions matching TRBD2. V was clipped by 2 bases and J by 0 bases; unmatched bases: 15. There are 22 residues in the CDR3. Germline lookup yields CDR1 MGHDK and CDR2 SYGVNS. CDR3 DNA sequence: TGTGCCAGCAGTGAAGGTTTGCGGACTAGCGGGGGGGTTCGCATCAGCACAGATACGCAGTATTTT. It specifies CASSEGLRTSGGVRISTDTQYF.

This clonotype has a handful of counts. The chain uses TRBV15 and TRBJ1-2, with TRBD1 matching 7 bases. V was pared by 4 bases and J by 8 bases, with 10 bases of the junction left unmatched. This CDR3 contains 14 residues. From germline, CDR1 is LNHNV and CDR2 YYDKDF (reference sequence). The CDR3 loop is CATSTRTTGVGYTF. DNA of the CDR3: TGTGCCACCAGCACAAGGACAACAGGGGTAGGCTACACCTTC.

Ten or more counts support this clonotype. The chain uses TRBV4-3 and TRBJ1-4; 7 bases match TRBD1. The CDR3 runs to 16 residues. Germline assignment: CDR1 LGHNA and CDR2 YSLEER. The V and J ends lost 4 bases and 0 bases, in that order; junction bases with no gene match: 5. CDR3 in DNA: TGCGCCAGCAGCCGGGACAGAGAAACAACTAATGAAAAACTGTTTTTT. Protein: CASSRDRETTNEKLFF.

This chain links TRBV9 with TRBJ1-2; 7 bases are shared with TRBD1. The CDR3 loop spans 13 amino acids. J gave up 7 bases and V 3 bases, and 6 bases lay outside the gene matches. Germline lookup yields CDR1 SGDLS and CDR2 YYNGEE. CDR3 nucleotides: TGTGCCAGCAGCGCAGACAGGGTAGCTGGCTACACCTTC. It translates to CASSADRVAGYTF.

As regards this clonotype: One junction end disagrees with the germline gene, perhaps due to a read error. The V call is TRBV10-3, the J call TRBJ2-5, with 7 positions matching TRBD1. Per germline, CDR1 ENHRY and CDR2 SYGVKD. This CDR3 contains 14 residues. The CDR3 coding sequence is TGTGCCAGCAGTGTCGAGACAGGGTGGGAGACCCAGTACTTC. Protein: CASSVETGWETQYF.

J is TRBJ2-7 and V is TRBV20-1; TRBD2 agrees at 9 bases. The length of the CDR3 is 14 residues. The germline CDR1 and CDR2 sequences are DFQATT and SNEGSKA (reference sequence). With V trimmed by 1 base and J by 2 bases, 3 bases remained unmatched. In DNA form, the CDR3 reads TGCAGTGCTAGAGCCGAGCGGGGGGCCTACGAGCAGTACTTC. Translating gives CSARAERGAYEQYF.

Turning to this clonotype: An end of the junction does not agree with germline; a read error may underlie this. The rearrangement uses TRBV5-1 and TRBJ1-2; D is possibly TRBD1 (6 bases). The CDR3 is 15 residues long. Germline V gene lookup returns CDR1 SGHRS and CDR2 YFSETQ. The chain's CDR3 is CASSSGDKADYGYTF. Here the CDR3 DNA reads TGCGCCAGCAGCTCGGGGGACAAAGCTGACTATGGTTACACCTTC.

The genes are TRBV20-1 and TRBJ1-2; D is undetermined. CDR3 length: 11 residues. Per germline, CDR1 DFQATT and CDR2 SNEGSKA (reference sequence). V dropped 3 bases and J dropped 4 bases, with 6 bases sitting between them. In DNA, the CDR3 is TGCAGTGCTAGTTTCACCTATGGCTACACCTTC. This gives the protein CSASFTYGYTF.

This clonotype has a count of ten or more. The V gene is TRBV11-2, the J gene TRBJ2-3, with D possibly matching TRBD1 (5 bases). The germline V and J ends were trimmed by 0 bases and 6 bases, with 13 bases remaining between them. The CDR3 extends over 15 amino acids. Germline CDR1 and CDR2: SGHAT and FQNNGV. In nucleotides, the CDR3 is TGTGCCAGCAGCTTAGATGGTTCCAAGGGGGATACGCAGTATTTT. The encoded protein is CASSLDGSKGDTQYF. Full variable domain (rest looked up from reference TRBV11-2 and TRBJ2-3): EAGVAQSPRYKIIEKRQSVAFWCNPISGHATLYWYQQILGQGPKLLIQFQNNGVVDDSQLPKDRFSAERLKGVDSTLKIQPAKLEDSAVYLCASSLDGSKGDTQYFGPGTRLTVL.

The chain combines TRBV12-3 or TRBV12-4 with TRBJ2-7, with D unclear. Trimming left V 6 bases short and J 5 bases short, with 11 bases between. The CDR3 loop spans 12 amino acids. For the CDR3, the DNA is TGTGCCAGCAGGTTTAGGTGGAACGAGCAGTACTTC. It codes for CASRFRWNEQYF.